A selection of T cell receptor beta chains follows, all from one sample in a study of lymphopenia after photon versus proton radiotherapy. Data came from immunoSEQ multiplex PCR; TCRdb stores just in-frame clones and leaves some out. The data contain 150,000 or so clones, around 85% of them singletons. The source was peripheral blood, collected from a patient treated with photon-based radiotherapy. The receptors were gathered from a man in his forties or fifties with gastric cancer. The CDR3 runs from the conserved cysteine through the conserved F or W. Each record gives: CDR3 DNA, CDR3 protein, J gene, D gene, clone size, V gene. D genes are given only for firm matches. Clone sizes are given selectively: once, few, many, or a class where the clone is expanded.

CDR3nt: TGTGCCAGCAGCTTAGGGGGGGTCAGCCAGTACTATGGCTACACCTTC; CDR3aa: CASSLGGVSQYYGYTF; j_gene: TRBJ1-2; d_gene: NA; abundance: NA; v_gene: TRBV7-9
CDR3nt: TGTGCCAGCAGCTTAGCGGGTAACCACAATGAGCAGTTCTTC; CDR3aa: CASSLAGNHNEQFF; j_gene: TRBJ2-1; d_gene: NA; abundance: NA; v_gene: TRBV7-2
CDR3nt: TGTGCCAGCAGTTTCAGGGTGGCTACCCGAGGCTACACCTTC; CDR3aa: CASSFRVATRGYTF; j_gene: TRBJ1-2; d_gene: NA; abundance: NA; v_gene: TRBV28
CDR3nt: TGTGCCTGGAGCCCGGGACAGGGTTCCAAAAACATTCAGTACTTC; CDR3aa: CAWSPGQGSKNIQYF; j_gene: TRBJ2-4; d_gene: TRBD1; abundance: NA; v_gene: TRBV30
CDR3nt: TGTGCCAGCAGTTCCAGTGGAGGGAGGAGCACTGAAGCTTTCTTT; CDR3aa: CASSSSGGRSTEAFF; j_gene: TRBJ1-1; d_gene: NA; abundance: once; v_gene: TRBV27
CDR3nt: TGTGCCAGCAGTGGACAGGGGCGTAGCAAAAACATTCAGTACTTC; CDR3aa: CASSGQGRSKNIQYF; j_gene: TRBJ2-4; d_gene: TRBD1; abundance: once; v_gene: TRBV28
CDR3nt: TGTGCCAGCAGCGTAGGGGCAGGGACGAGGGAGCAGTACTTC; CDR3aa: CASSVGAGTREQYF; j_gene: TRBJ2-7; d_gene: NA; abundance: NA; v_gene: TRBV9
CDR3nt: TGTGCCAGCAGTCCACTCCTTGGTAGGGCTAACGAGCAGTACTTC; CDR3aa: CASSPLLGRANEQYF; j_gene: TRBJ2-7; d_gene: NA; abundance: NA; v_gene: TRBV2
CDR3nt: TGTGCCAGCAGCTCGGGGACCACTGACCAACATTTT; CDR3aa: CASSSGTTDQHF; j_gene: TRBJ1-5; d_gene: NA; abundance: NA; v_gene: TRBV11-3
CDR3nt: TGTGCCAGTACCCAAATCGGGACAGGGGGCAACTATGGCTACACCTTC; CDR3aa: CASTQIGTGGNYGYTF; j_gene: TRBJ1-2; d_gene: TRBD1; abundance: NA; v_gene: TRBV19
CDR3nt: TGTGCCTGGAGTGTTACAGGGGCGAATGAAAAACTGTTTTTT; CDR3aa: CAWSVTGANEKLFF; j_gene: TRBJ1-4; d_gene: TRBD1; abundance: NA; v_gene: TRBV30
CDR3nt: TGTGCCAGTAGTACCTGGGACAGATCGAACACTGAAGCTTTCTTT; CDR3aa: CASSTWDRSNTEAFF; j_gene: TRBJ1-1; d_gene: TRBD1; abundance: NA; v_gene: TRBV19
CDR3nt: TGTGCCAGCAGTTTAGTGGGGGCGGAGGCCGGGGAGCTGTTTTTT; CDR3aa: CASSLVGAEAGELFF; j_gene: TRBJ2-2; d_gene: NA; abundance: NA; v_gene: TRBV27
CDR3nt: TGTGCCAGCAGCTTGGTCGGTAGCACAGATACGCAGTATTTT; CDR3aa: CASSLVGSTDTQYF; j_gene: TRBJ2-3; d_gene: NA; abundance: NA; v_gene: TRBV5-4
CDR3nt: TGTGCCAGCAGCTTAACTTACCAAGAGACCCAGTACTTC; CDR3aa: CASSLTYQETQYF; j_gene: TRBJ2-5; d_gene: NA; abundance: once; v_gene: TRBV7-2
CDR3nt: TGTGCCAGCAGTTACAATCAGTGGGCCGACTACGAGCAGTACTTC; CDR3aa: CASSYNQWADYEQYF; j_gene: TRBJ2-7; d_gene: NA; abundance: NA; v_gene: TRBV6-6
CDR3nt: TGTGCCAGCAGTTCGGGAGTGGGCAATGAGCAGTTCTTC; CDR3aa: CASSSGVGNEQFF; j_gene: TRBJ2-1; d_gene: NA; abundance: NA; v_gene: TRBV6-6
CDR3nt: TGCGCCAGCAGCCAAGGTGGCCCGTACGAGCAGTACTTC; CDR3aa: CASSQGGPYEQYF; j_gene: TRBJ2-7; d_gene: NA; abundance: NA; v_gene: TRBV4-3
CDR3nt: TGCAGCGTTGAGGGGGTCGGGGGAGCCCACAATGAGCAGTTCTTC; CDR3aa: CSVEGVGGAHNEQFF; j_gene: TRBJ2-1; d_gene: NA; abundance: NA; v_gene: TRBV29-1
CDR3nt: TGTGCCAGCAGCGTAATAGCGGGAGGGCTGGGGACCCAGTACTTC; CDR3aa: CASSVIAGGLGTQYF; j_gene: TRBJ2-5; d_gene: TRBD2; abundance: NA; v_gene: TRBV9
CDR3nt: TGTGCCAGCAGTTTCAAGCGGGCCAACACAGATACGCAGTATTTT; CDR3aa: CASSFKRANTDTQYF; j_gene: TRBJ2-3; d_gene: NA; abundance: NA; v_gene: TRBV6-5
CDR3nt: TGTGCCAGTAGTATCGCGGGAGGTGGCACAGATACGCAGTATTTT; CDR3aa: CASSIAGGGTDTQYF; j_gene: TRBJ2-3; d_gene: TRBD2; abundance: NA; v_gene: TRBV19
CDR3nt: TGTGCCAGCAGCTTGCGAGGAGGTACCGGGGAGCTGTTTTTT; CDR3aa: CASSLRGGTGELFF; j_gene: TRBJ2-2; d_gene: NA; abundance: once; v_gene: TRBV5-6
CDR3nt: TGTGCCAGCAGCGTAGCGGACAGGGCGGGAAACACCATATATTTT; CDR3aa: CASSVADRAGNTIYF; j_gene: TRBJ1-3; d_gene: TRBD1; abundance: NA; v_gene: TRBV9
CDR3nt: TGTGCCAGTAGTGCCGGGACTAGCGGGGGGAGCTCCTACAATGAGCAGTTCTTC; CDR3aa: CASSAGTSGGSSYNEQFF; j_gene: TRBJ2-1; d_gene: TRBD2; abundance: NA; v_gene: TRBV19
CDR3nt: TGTGCCAGCAGCCGAAGCGGGAGCTCCTACAATGAGCAGTTCTTC; CDR3aa: CASSRSGSSYNEQFF; j_gene: TRBJ2-1; d_gene: TRBD2; abundance: NA; v_gene: TRBV11-2
CDR3nt: TGTGCCATCAGTGAGCCAGGGACTAGCGGGAGCTACGAGCAGTACTTC; CDR3aa: CAISEPGTSGSYEQYF; j_gene: TRBJ2-7; d_gene: TRBD2; abundance: NA; v_gene: TRBV10-3
CDR3nt: TGTGCCAGCAGTGCGACAGGGGGATACTATGGCTACACCTTC; CDR3aa: CASSATGGYYGYTF; j_gene: TRBJ1-2; d_gene: TRBD1; abundance: NA; v_gene: TRBV2
CDR3nt: TGTGCCAGTAGTATCACAGGGGGGGATTTCTATGGCTACACCTTC; CDR3aa: CASSITGGDFYGYTF; j_gene: TRBJ1-2; d_gene: TRBD1; abundance: NA; v_gene: TRBV19
CDR3nt: TGTGCCAGCAGCTTAGCAGGCGGAGAGACCCAGTACTTC; CDR3aa: CASSLAGGETQYF; j_gene: TRBJ2-5; d_gene: NA; abundance: NA; v_gene: TRBV7-9
CDR3nt: TGTGCCAGCAGCCAAGTCCAATACGAGCAGTACTTC; CDR3aa: CASSQVQYEQYF; j_gene: TRBJ2-7; d_gene: NA; abundance: once; v_gene: TRBV14
CDR3nt: TGTGCCAGTAGTGAGTTCTGGGACCTCAATGAGCAGTTCTTC; CDR3aa: CASSEFWDLNEQFF; j_gene: TRBJ2-1; d_gene: NA; abundance: NA; v_gene: TRBV19
CDR3nt: TGTGCCAGCAGCGTAATGGCTAGCGGGAGCTACGAGCAGTACTTC; CDR3aa: CASSVMASGSYEQYF; j_gene: TRBJ2-7; d_gene: TRBD2; abundance: NA; v_gene: TRBV9
CDR3nt: TGTGCCAGCAGCGATTCCGGGACACAAGGAGATACGCAGTATTTT; CDR3aa: CASSDSGTQGDTQYF; j_gene: TRBJ2-3; d_gene: NA; abundance: NA; v_gene: TRBV9
CDR3nt: TGTGCCAGCAGCCTATCGGGACTAGCGGGAGGGCCTCAAGAGACCCAGTACTTC; CDR3aa: CASSLSGLAGGPQETQYF; j_gene: TRBJ2-5; d_gene: TRBD2; abundance: NA; v_gene: TRBV13
CDR3nt: TGTGCCAGCTCACCACCGGGACTAGCGGGTGTTGGCGGGGAGCTGTTTTTT; CDR3aa: CASSPPGLAGVGGELFF; j_gene: TRBJ2-2; d_gene: TRBD2; abundance: NA; v_gene: TRBV18
CDR3nt: TGCAGCGTGGTATTGAACACTGAAGCTTTCTTT; CDR3aa: CSVVLNTEAFF; j_gene: TRBJ1-1; d_gene: NA; abundance: NA; v_gene: TRBV29-1
CDR3nt: TGTGCCAGCTCACCTCAACAGGGTGACAATGAGCAGTTCTTC; CDR3aa: CASSPQQGDNEQFF; j_gene: TRBJ2-1; d_gene: NA; abundance: NA; v_gene: TRBV18
CDR3nt: TGTGCCAGCTCACCATCTGGGACTAGCGGGTCCTACGAGCAGTACTTC; CDR3aa: CASSPSGTSGSYEQYF; j_gene: TRBJ2-7; d_gene: TRBD2; abundance: NA; v_gene: TRBV18
CDR3nt: TGTGCCAGCAGCTCGACAGGGCGGCGGGGCTATGGCTACACCTTC; CDR3aa: CASSSTGRRGYGYTF; j_gene: TRBJ1-2; d_gene: TRBD1; abundance: NA; v_gene: TRBV5-5
CDR3nt: TGTGCCAGCAGCTTAGATCAGAATGAGCAGTACTTC; CDR3aa: CASSLDQNEQYF; j_gene: TRBJ2-7; d_gene: NA; abundance: NA; v_gene: TRBV11-2
CDR3nt: TGTGCCAGCTCACCCGCCCTAGCGGATTACTACGAGCAGTACTTC; CDR3aa: CASSPALADYYEQYF; j_gene: TRBJ2-7; d_gene: TRBD2; abundance: NA; v_gene: TRBV18
CDR3nt: TGTGCCAGCAGTTTGTGGAGTCAGCGGGATTACAATGAGCAGTTCTTC; CDR3aa: CASSLWSQRDYNEQFF; j_gene: TRBJ2-1; d_gene: TRBD2; abundance: NA; v_gene: TRBV27
CDR3nt: TGTGCCAGCAGCCAGACTAGAAACTCCTACAATGAGCAGTTCTTC; CDR3aa: CASSQTRNSYNEQFF; j_gene: TRBJ2-1; d_gene: NA; abundance: NA; v_gene: TRBV5-4
CDR3nt: TGTGCCAGCAGCTTAGTAGATGCCGACACCGGGGAGCTGTTTTTT; CDR3aa: CASSLVDADTGELFF; j_gene: TRBJ2-2; d_gene: NA; abundance: NA; v_gene: TRBV7-2
CDR3nt: TGTGCCAGCAGCCCGGGACTAGCGATTTCCTACGAGCAGTACTTC; CDR3aa: CASSPGLAISYEQYF; j_gene: TRBJ2-7; d_gene: TRBD2; abundance: NA; v_gene: TRBV2
CDR3nt: TGCAGCGTTGCGTCACTAGCGGGAGTGCTCACCGGGGAGCTGTTTTTT; CDR3aa: CSVASLAGVLTGELFF; j_gene: TRBJ2-2; d_gene: TRBD2; abundance: NA; v_gene: TRBV29-1
CDR3nt: TGTGCCACCAGCAGAGATCGAGCGGGAGCTTACGAGCAGTACTTC; CDR3aa: CATSRDRAGAYEQYF; j_gene: TRBJ2-7; d_gene: TRBD2; abundance: NA; v_gene: TRBV15
CDR3nt: TGTGCCAGTAGTCCCCTCTGGGTGGACAGGGTATCGGTGAACACTGAAGCTTTCTTT; CDR3aa: CASSPLWVDRVSVNTEAFF; j_gene: TRBJ1-1; d_gene: TRBD1; abundance: NA; v_gene: TRBV19
CDR3nt: TGTGCCAGCAGCCCCGGGACACTGCTTAACTATGGCTACACCTTC; CDR3aa: CASSPGTLLNYGYTF; j_gene: TRBJ1-2; d_gene: NA; abundance: NA; v_gene: TRBV5-4
CDR3nt: TGTGCCAGCAGCGTAGCAGGGGCGAAGAACACTGAAGCTTTCTTT; CDR3aa: CASSVAGAKNTEAFF; j_gene: TRBJ1-1; d_gene: NA; abundance: NA; v_gene: TRBV9
CDR3nt: TGTGCCAGCAGTTTGCTGGACAGGGAAAATGAGCAGTTCTTC; CDR3aa: CASSLLDRENEQFF; j_gene: TRBJ2-1; d_gene: TRBD1; abundance: NA; v_gene: TRBV28
CDR3nt: TGTGCCAGCAGCTTAGGTGGGACTAGCGGCACAGATACGCAGTATTTT; CDR3aa: CASSLGGTSGTDTQYF; j_gene: TRBJ2-3; d_gene: TRBD2; abundance: NA; v_gene: TRBV7-3
CDR3nt: TGTGCCAGCAGCAACCGGGACACCCCCTACGAGCAGTACTTC; CDR3aa: CASSNRDTPYEQYF; j_gene: TRBJ2-7; d_gene: NA; abundance: NA; v_gene: TRBV9
CDR3nt: TGTGCCAGCAGCCTACACAGGGAAGAGACCCAGTACTTC; CDR3aa: CASSLHREETQYF; j_gene: TRBJ2-5; d_gene: NA; abundance: NA; v_gene: TRBV7-2
CDR3nt: TGTGCCTGGAGACCGGCAGGGGGGACAGATACGCAGTATTTT; CDR3aa: CAWRPAGGTDTQYF; j_gene: TRBJ2-3; d_gene: NA; abundance: NA; v_gene: TRBV30
CDR3nt: TGTGCCAGCAGTTTCAGGGGGCAATCTGAAGCTTTCTTT; CDR3aa: CASSFRGQSEAFF; j_gene: TRBJ1-1; d_gene: TRBD1; abundance: once; v_gene: TRBV28
CDR3nt: TGTGCCAGCAGGCCCGCCGGAGGACAGGGGATGGGGGAGCAGTACTTC; CDR3aa: CASRPAGGQGMGEQYF; j_gene: TRBJ2-7; d_gene: TRBD1; abundance: once; v_gene: TRBV7-2
CDR3nt: TGTGCCAGCAGCCCATCAGCTTCGGACACAGCAGACTACGAGCAGTACTTC; CDR3aa: CASSPSASDTADYEQYF; j_gene: TRBJ2-7; d_gene: NA; abundance: few; v_gene: TRBV7-8